The 11 T cell receptor beta chains presented below share a single source sample, sequenced in a study of post-analysis software for immune sequencing data (dated by TCRdb to about 2015). Overall study results and their limits: Significantly higher frequencies in patients than in controls were found for several TRBV segments, including TRBV5-6, TRBV5-1 and TRBV20-1.

Library preparation used PCR. The sequencer listed for this sample is Illumina HiSeq 2500. Unique molecular identifiers were incorporated into TCR beta cDNA libraries to reduce PCR and sequencing biases. TCRdb reworked the public reads: Q25 trimming with fastp, MiXCR clone assembly, productive beta chains retained. Rows are unified per CDR3 protein, each entry keeping the most common DNA and genes. The sample table contains about 500,000 distinct CDR3 sequences; only one count was recorded for over 35% of them. Of the sample, about 12% is held by the ten largest clones. The antigens of these receptors remain unknown. Sequencing was performed on blood. All receptors derive from a girl aged 10 to 17 with multiple sclerosis.

This clonotype was counted a few times. The gene calls are TRBV5-6 and TRBJ1-2, with D unclear. This CDR3 region has 14 residues. The V gene's germline CDR1 is SGHDT and CDR2 YYEEEE. Trimming cost V 0 bases and J 4 bases, with 10 bases left between them. The CDR3: CASSLEIYSYGYTF. The DNA of the CDR3 is TGTGCCAGCAGCTTGGAGATATACAGCTATGGCTACACCTTC.

This clonotype was counted a single time. This chain joins TRBV19 and TRBJ1-5; tentative D call: TRBD1 (6 bases). Trimming removed 7 bases at V and 4 bases at J, with 20 bases between. Germline V gene sequence: CDR1 LNHDA, CDR2 SQIVND (reference sequence). This CDR3 contains 16 residues. CDR3 sequence (DNA): TGTGCCAGTACCGCCCTGGGGGGCACCTCTAATCAGCCCCAGCATTTT. It translates to CASTALGGTSNQPQHF.

The chain carries TRBV27 and TRBJ2-7, with a weak D call TRBD1 (6 bases). There are 14 residues in the CDR3. V lost 1 base, J lost 7 bases, and 14 bases lay in between. Per germline, CDR1 MNHEY and CDR2 SMNVEV (reference sequence). CDR3 protein: CASSLYGRGGEQYF. CDR3 sequence (DNA): TGTGCCAGCAGTTTATACGGCAGGGGTGGGGAGCAGTACTTC.

The V gene is TRBV20-1, the J gene TRBJ1-5; 9 positions agree with TRBD1. The CDR3 consists of 19 residues. The V gene's germline CDR1 is DFQATT and CDR2 SNEGSKA (reference sequence). The trim removed 0 bases at V and 0 bases at J, leaving 12 bases unmatched. CDR3 in DNA: TGCAGTGCTAGAGATGGAGGGGACAGGGACGCATATAGCAATCAGCCCCAGCATTTT. This gives the protein CSARDGGDRDAYSNQPQHF.

The J gene is TRBJ2-7, the V gene TRBV20-1, with D maybe TRBD2 (6 bases). CDR1 and CDR2 from the germline V gene are DFQATT and SNEGSKA (reference sequence). Trimming removed 0 bases from V and 5 bases from J, with 14 bases in between. This CDR3 contains 14 residues. The CDR3 sequence is CSARDPPGVNEQYF. Here the CDR3 DNA reads TGCAGTGCTAGAGATCCACCGGGGGTAAACGAGCAGTACTTC.

There are a few counts of this clonotype. The chain couples TRBV11-2 to TRBJ2-1; TRBD2 agrees at 10 bases. This CDR3 has 15 residues. V dropped 1 base and J dropped 5; count of bases not matched to a gene: 2. The V gene's germline CDR1 is SGHAT and CDR2 FQNNGV. The CDR3 nucleotides are TGTGCCAGCAGCTTAGCTCTAGCGGGGGACAATGAGCAGTTCTTC. The encoded protein is CASSLALAGDNEQFF.

The chain joins TRBV29-1 to TRBJ2-1; 11 nucleotides agree with TRBD2. J was trimmed by 0 bases and V by 8 bases; bases with no gene match: 24. The CDR3 length is 21 residues. CDR1 is SQVTM and CDR2 is ANQGSEA in the germline V gene. Here the CDR3 reads CSYEGARGLADYFSSYNEQFF. DNA of the CDR3: TGCAGCTATGAGGGGGCGCGGGGACTAGCGGATTATTTTAGCTCCTACAATGAGCAGTTCTTC.

The rearrangement uses TRBV29-1 and TRBJ1-1; tentative D call: TRBD1 (5 bases). Trimming removed 6 bases from V and 0 bases from J, with 8 bases in between. CDR1 is SQVTM, CDR2 ANQGSEA, per germline. The CDR3 totals 12 residues. The CDR3 loop reads CSVRGMNTEAFF. As DNA, the CDR3 is TGCAGCGTCCGGGGCATGAACACTGAAGCTTTCTTT.

The J gene is TRBJ2-7, the V gene TRBV4-1, with a tentative D call TRBD2 (6 bases). Deletions cut 0 bases from V and 1 base from J, with 10 bases between. The CDR3 loop spans 15 amino acids. The germline V gene encodes CDR1 MGHRA and CDR2 YSYEKL. The chain's CDR3 is CASSQDGRSSYEQYF. The CDR3 DNA reads as TGCGCCAGCAGCCAAGATGGGAGGTCGTCCTACGAGCAGTACTTC.

The chain has TRBV20-1 and TRBJ2-5; D perhaps matches TRBD2 (5 bases). Germline CDR1 is DFQATT and CDR2 is SNEGSKA (reference sequence). Trimming removed 6 bases at V and 11 bases at J, with 16 bases between. The CDR3 spans 11 residues. The CDR3 nucleotides are TGCAGTGCGCTTCCTGCAAGGAGGCAGTACTTC. Its protein is CSALPARRQYF.

The chain employs TRBV7-6 and TRBJ2-5, with 9 bases matching TRBD1. The DNA end is a closer match to TRBJ2-7, so the J assignment may be wrong. This CDR3 has 15 amino acids. In germline, CDR1 is SGHVS, CDR2 FNYEAQ. For the CDR3, the DNA is TGTGCCAGCAGCCGCCGGGACAGGGAATACTACGAGCAGTACTTC. Amino acid sequence: CASSRRDREYYEQYF.